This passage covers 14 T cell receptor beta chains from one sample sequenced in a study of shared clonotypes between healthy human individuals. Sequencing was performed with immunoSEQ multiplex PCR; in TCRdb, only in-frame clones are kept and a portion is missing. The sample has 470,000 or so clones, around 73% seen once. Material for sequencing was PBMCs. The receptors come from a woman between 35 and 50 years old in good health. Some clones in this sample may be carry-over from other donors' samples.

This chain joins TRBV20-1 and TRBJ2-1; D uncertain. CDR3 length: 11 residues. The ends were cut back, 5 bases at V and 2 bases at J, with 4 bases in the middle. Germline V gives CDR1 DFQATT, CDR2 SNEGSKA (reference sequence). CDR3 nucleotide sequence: TGCAGTGCTCTAGCCTACAATGAGCAGTTCTTC. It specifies CSALAYNEQFF.

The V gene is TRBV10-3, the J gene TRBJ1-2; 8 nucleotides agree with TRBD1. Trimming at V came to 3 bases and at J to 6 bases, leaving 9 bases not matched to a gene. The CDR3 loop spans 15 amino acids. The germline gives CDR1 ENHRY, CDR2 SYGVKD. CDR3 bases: TGTGCCATCAGTGAAAACAGGGGGGGAATAGATGGCTACACCTTC. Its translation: CAISENRGGIDGYTF.

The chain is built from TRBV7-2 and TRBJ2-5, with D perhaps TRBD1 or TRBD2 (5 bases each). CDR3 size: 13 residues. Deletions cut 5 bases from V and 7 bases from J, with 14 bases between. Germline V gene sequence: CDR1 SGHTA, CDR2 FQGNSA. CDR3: CASSALEGTTQYF. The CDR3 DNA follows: TGTGCCAGCAGCGCCCTCGAGGGGACGACCCAGTACTTC.

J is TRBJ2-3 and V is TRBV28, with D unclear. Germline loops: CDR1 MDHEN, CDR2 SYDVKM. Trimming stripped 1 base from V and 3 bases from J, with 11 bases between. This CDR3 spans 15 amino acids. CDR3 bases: TGTGCCAGCAGTTTATTTGGGCCCGGTACAGATACGCAGTATTTT. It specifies CASSLFGPGTDTQYF.

CDR3 region: CASSPGQGGFGNTIYF. In nucleotides, the CDR3 is TGTGCCAGCTCACCAGGCCAAGGGGGCTTTGGAAACACCATATATTTT. The J gene is TRBJ1-3, the V gene TRBV18; 7 nucleotides match TRBD1. This CDR3 has 16 amino acids. CDR1 KGHSH and CDR2 LQKENI come from the germline V gene. J lost 3 bases, V lost 2 bases, and 7 bases had no gene match. Using reference TRBV18 and TRBJ1-3 for the parts outside the CDR3, the full variable domain is NAGVMQNPRHLVRRRGQEARLRCSPMKGHSHVYWYRQLPEEGLKFMVYLQKENIIDESGMPKERFSAEFPKEGPSILRIQQVVRGDSAAYFCASSPGQGGFGNTIYFGEGSWLTVV.

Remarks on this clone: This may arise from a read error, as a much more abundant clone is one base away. The CDR3 spells CVSSLVWDAPYEQYF. In nucleotides, the CDR3 is TGTGTCAGCAGCTTAGTGTGGGATGCCCCCTACGAGCAGTACTTC. The chain employs TRBV11-2 and TRBJ2-7; D is unresolved. Germline CDR1 reads SGHAT; CDR2 reads FQNNGV. The CDR3 is made up of 15 amino acids. The whole variable domain, filled in from reference TRBV11-2 and TRBJ2-7, reads EAGVAQSPRYKIIEKRQSVAFWCNPISGHATLYWYQQILGQGPKLLIQFQNNGVVDDSQLPKDRFSAERLKGVDSTLKIQPAKLEDSAVYLCVSSLVWDAPYEQYFGPGTRLTVT.

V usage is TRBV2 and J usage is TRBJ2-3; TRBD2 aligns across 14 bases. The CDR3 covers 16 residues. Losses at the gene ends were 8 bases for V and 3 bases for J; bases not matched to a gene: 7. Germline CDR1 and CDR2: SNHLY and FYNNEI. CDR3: CASSFGLAGGTDTQYF. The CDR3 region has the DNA TGTGCCAGCTCCTTTGGACTAGCGGGAGGTACAGATACGCAGTATTTT.

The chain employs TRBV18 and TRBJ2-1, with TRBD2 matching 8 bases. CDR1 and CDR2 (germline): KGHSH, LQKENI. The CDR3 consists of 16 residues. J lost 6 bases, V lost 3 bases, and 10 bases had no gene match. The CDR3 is CASSPPAAGVLNEQFF. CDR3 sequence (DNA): TGTGCCAGCTCACCCCCGGCAGCGGGAGTTCTCAATGAGCAGTTCTTC.

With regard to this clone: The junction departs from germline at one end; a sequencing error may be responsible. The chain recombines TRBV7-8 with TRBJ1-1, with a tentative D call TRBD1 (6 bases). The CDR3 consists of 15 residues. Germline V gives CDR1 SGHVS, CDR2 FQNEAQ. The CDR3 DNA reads TGTGCCAGCACCTTAAGGCAGACAGGTAACACTGAAGCTTTCTTT. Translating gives CASTLRQTGNTEAFF. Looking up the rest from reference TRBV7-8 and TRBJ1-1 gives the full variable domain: GAGVSQSPRYKVAKRGQDVALRCDPISGHVSLFWYQQALGQGPEFLTYFQNEAQLDKSGLPSDRFFAERPEGSVSTLKIQRTQQEDSAVYLCASTLRQTGNTEAFFGQGTRLTVV.

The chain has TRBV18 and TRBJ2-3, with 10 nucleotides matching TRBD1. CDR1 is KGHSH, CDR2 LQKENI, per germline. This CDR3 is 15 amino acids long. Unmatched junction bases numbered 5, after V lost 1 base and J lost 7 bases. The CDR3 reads CASSPRDRGRNTQYF. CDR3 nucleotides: TGTGCCAGCTCACCACGGGACAGGGGTAGGAATACGCAGTATTTT.

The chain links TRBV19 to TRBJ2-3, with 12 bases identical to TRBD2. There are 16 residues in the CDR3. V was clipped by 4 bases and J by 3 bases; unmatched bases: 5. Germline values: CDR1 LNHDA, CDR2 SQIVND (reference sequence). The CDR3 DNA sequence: TGTGCCAGTAGTAACCTGCTAGCGGGAGGGACAGATACGCAGTATTTT. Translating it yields CASSNLLAGGTDTQYF.

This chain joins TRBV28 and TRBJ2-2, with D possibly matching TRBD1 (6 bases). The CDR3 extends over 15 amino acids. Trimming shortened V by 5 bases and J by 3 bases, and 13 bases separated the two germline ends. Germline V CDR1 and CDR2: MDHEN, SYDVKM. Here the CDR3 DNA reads TGTGCCAGCAGTCGGAGCAGGGGCTACACCGGGGAGCTGTTTTTT. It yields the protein CASSRSRGYTGELFF.

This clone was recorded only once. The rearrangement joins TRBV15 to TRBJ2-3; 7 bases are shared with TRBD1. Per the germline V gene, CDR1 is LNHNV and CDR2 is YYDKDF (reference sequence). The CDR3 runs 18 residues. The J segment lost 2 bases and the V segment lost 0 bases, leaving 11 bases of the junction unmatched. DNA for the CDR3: TGTGCCACCAGCAGAGATTTAGGGGACAGACAAAACACAGATACGCAGTATTTT. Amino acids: CATSRDLGDRQNTDTQYF.

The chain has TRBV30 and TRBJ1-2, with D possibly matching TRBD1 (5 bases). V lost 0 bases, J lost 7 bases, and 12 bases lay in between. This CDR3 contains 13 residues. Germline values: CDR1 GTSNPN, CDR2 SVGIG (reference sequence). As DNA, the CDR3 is TGTGCCTGGAGTGTATCTCTTGGGGCTGGCTACACCTTC. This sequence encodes CAWSVSLGAGYTF.